This passage covers 23 T cell receptor beta chains from one sample sequenced in a study of blood T cell repertoires in COVID-19. This table comes from immunoSEQ multiplex PCR, and its TCRdb copy is limited to in-frame clones, with some not included. The sample shows some 250,000 clones, around 83% of them seen only once. Input material: peripheral blood. Receptor source: a man aged 80 or over with acute or convalescent COVID-19.

The rearrangement joins TRBV19 to TRBJ1-4, with a weak D call TRBD1 (6 bases). This CDR3 contains 15 residues. The V gene's germline CDR1 is LNHDA and CDR2 SQIVND (reference sequence). V lost 5 bases, J lost 6 bases, and 16 bases lay in between. The CDR3 sequence is CASSPDRAGDEKLFF. The CDR3 DNA follows: TGTGCCAGTAGTCCTGACCGCGCAGGGGATGAAAAACTGTTTTTT.

The chain recombines TRBV6-1 with TRBJ1-6, with a weak D call TRBD1 (5 bases). The length of the CDR3 is 15 residues. Trimming left V 1 base short and J 9 bases short, with 13 bases between. Germline CDR1 is MNHNS and CDR2 is SASEGT. CDR3 amino acids: CASSEVPGWISPLHF. The CDR3 DNA follows: TGTGCCAGCAGTGAAGTTCCAGGGTGGATTTCACCCCTCCACTTT.

The chain uses TRBV5-1 and TRBJ2-5, with TRBD2 identical over 11 bases. Unmatched junction bases numbered 6, after V lost 0 bases and J lost 2 bases. The germline CDR1 and CDR2 sequences are SGHRS and YFSETQ. The CDR3 extends over 17 amino acids. This CDR3 is CASSLVPRTSGQETQYF. The CDR3 DNA is TGCGCCAGCAGCTTGGTTCCTCGGACTAGCGGGCAAGAGACCCAGTACTTC.

Details on this clone: Other DNA sequences in this sample translate to the same CDR3. The rearrangement links TRBV5-1 to TRBJ2-7; TRBD2 matches 7 bases. The CDR3 has 15 residues. In germline, CDR1 is SGHRS, CDR2 YFSETQ. With 0 bases clipped from V and 0 bases from J, the junction kept 3 bases outside the gene matches. CDR3 DNA: TGCGCCAGCAGCTTGGGGGCTAGCGGCTCCTACGAGCAGTACTTC. Translation: CASSLGASGSYEQYF.

This chain links TRBV5-6 with TRBJ2-2; tentatively, D is TRBD1 (6 bases). The CDR3 spans 15 residues. CDR1 and CDR2 from the germline V gene are SGHDT and YYEEEE. V shed 4 bases and J shed 1 base, with 11 bases lying between them. CDR3 loop: CASSGDTGNTGELFF. The CDR3 region has the DNA TGTGCCAGCAGCGGGGACACGGGGAACACCGGGGAGCTGTTTTTT.

This chain links TRBV7-9 with TRBJ2-3, with TRBD2 matching over 8 bases. Per the germline V gene, CDR1 is SEHNR and CDR2 is FQNEAQ (reference sequence). The CDR3 loop spans 16 amino acids. The V and J ends lost 6 bases and 2 bases, in that order; junction bases with no gene match: 10. DNA of the CDR3: TGTGCCAGCAGTCAACAGACTAGCGCCTTCACAGATACGCAGTATTTT. This translates into CASSQQTSAFTDTQYF.

The V call is TRBV6-5, the J call TRBJ1-4; TRBD1 is a possible D gene (6 bases). Germline V gene data show CDR1 as MNHEY and CDR2 as SVGAGI. This CDR3 has 14 residues. V lost 4 bases and J 6 bases, leaving 12 bases between the germline ends. The CDR3 spells CASSSGRGDEKLFF. As DNA, the CDR3 is TGTGCCAGCAGTTCCGGCAGGGGAGATGAAAAACTGTTTTTT.

The rearrangement uses TRBV21-1 and TRBJ1-4; TRBD1 is the table's D call and was not checked against the DNA. TRBV21-1 is annotated as a pseudogene. The CDR3 consists of 14 residues. The CDR3 coding sequence is TGTGCCAGCAGCAAAACATCGCAGGGTGAAAAACTGTTTTTT. It is translated as CASSKTSQGEKLFF.

The chain couples TRBV9 to TRBJ2-6; the D gene is possibly TRBD1 (6 bases). Germline lookup yields CDR1 SGDLS and CDR2 YYNGEE. The CDR3 is 20 amino acids. V lost 0 bases to trimming and J lost 1 base, with 20 bases between them. CDR3 amino acids: CASSVGQAAGLGSGANVLTF. The CDR3 DNA sequence: TGTGCCAGCAGCGTAGGACAGGCGGCCGGTTTAGGGTCTGGGGCCAACGTCCTGACTTTC.

With regard to this clone: The identical CDR3 is also encoded by other nucleotide sequences in the sample. The chain has TRBV27 and TRBJ2-1; 12 bases are shared with TRBD2. V was pared by 6 bases and J by 4 bases, with 7 bases of the junction left unmatched. This CDR3 is 16 amino acids long. The germline V gene has CDR1 MNHEY and CDR2 SMNVEV (reference sequence). The CDR3 DNA sequence: TGTGCCAGCAGCAGACTAGCGGGAGATTCGTACAATGAGCAGTTCTTC. Translation gives CASSRLAGDSYNEQFF.

This clone was counted between two and nine times. The chain combines TRBV6-5 with TRBJ2-7, with a weak D call TRBD2 (5 bases). Deletions cut 6 bases from V and 3 bases from J, with 15 bases between. The CDR3 is 14 amino acids. Per the germline V gene, CDR1 is MNHEY and CDR2 is SVGAGI. As DNA, the CDR3 is TGTGCCAGCAGACGGACGGGATCTAGCTACGAGCAGTACTTC. Its translation: CASRRTGSSYEQYF.

J is TRBJ2-3 and V is TRBV27; a possible D gene is TRBD2 (6 bases). V dropped 8 bases and J dropped 3 bases, with 18 bases sitting between them. CDR1 and CDR2 (germline): MNHEY, SMNVEV (reference sequence). The CDR3 has 15 residues. The CDR3 nucleotides read TGTGCCAGCTCTGGTAGCGGTTATATTACAGATACGCAGTATTTT. This sequence encodes CASSGSGYITDTQYF.

The chain carries TRBV15 and TRBJ2-3; the match to TRBD1 covers 8 bases. Trimming took 3 bases from V and 3 from J; bases not matched to a gene: 2. The length of the CDR3 is 14 residues. Germline CDR1 reads LNHNV; CDR2 reads YYDKDF (reference sequence). CDR3 loop: CATSRDRATDTQYF. In DNA, the CDR3 is TGTGCCACCAGCAGGGACAGGGCGACAGATACGCAGTATTTT.

The gene calls are TRBV6-5 and TRBJ1-5, with TRBD1 identical over 7 bases. CDR1 is MNHEY and CDR2 is SVGAGI in the germline V gene. Trimming at V came to 9 bases and at J to 4 bases, leaving 9 bases not matched to a gene. The CDR3 consists of 14 residues. The CDR3 coding sequence is TGTGCCAGTACCTCGACAGGGTCGAATCAGCCCCAGCATTTT. Its translation: CASTSTGSNQPQHF.

This chain connects TRBV19 to TRBJ1-5, with unresolved D. The CDR3 consists of 14 residues. V gave up 1 base and J gave up 10 bases, with 14 bases separating them. Germline CDR1 and CDR2: LNHDA and SQIVND (reference sequence). The CDR3 here is CASSIGGTISPQHF. CDR3 nucleotide sequence: TGTGCCAGTAGTATAGGAGGAACCATCAGCCCCCAGCATTTT.

The chain employs TRBV7-2 and TRBJ1-3; D is unclear. Trimming removed 4 bases from V and 3 bases from J, with 7 bases in between. The CDR3 length is 13 residues. Germline V gene lookup returns CDR1 SGHTA and CDR2 FQGNSA. The CDR3 DNA reads as TGTGCCAGCAGCTCGGCAGGTGGAAACACCATATATTTT. Residues: CASSSAGGNTIYF.

The chain couples TRBV3-1 (or the pseudogene TRBV3-2) to TRBJ2-5; D ambiguous. Germline CDR1 reads LGHDT; CDR2 reads YNNKEL (reference sequence). The germline V and J ends were trimmed by 6 bases and 3 bases, with 11 bases remaining between them. This CDR3 spans 13 amino acids. CDR3 DNA: TGTGCCAGCAGGAGGTTGGCAGAAGAGACCCAGTACTTC. This gives the protein CASRRLAEETQYF.

This clone was recorded only once. The chain has TRBV29-1 and TRBJ2-5, with D tentatively TRBD2 (5 bases). Germline CDR1 SQVTM, CDR2 ANQGSEA. The CDR3 covers 16 residues. V was pared by 4 bases and J by 2 bases, with 20 bases between. The CDR3 protein is CSVVQSSASTQETQYF. CDR3 in DNA: TGCAGCGTTGTACAGAGTAGCGCGAGCACGCAAGAGACCCAGTACTTC.

This rearrangement joins TRBV29-1 to TRBJ2-5, with 9 bases fitting TRBD1. Germline V gene lookup returns CDR1 SQVTM and CDR2 ANQGSEA. V was pared by 5 bases and J by 5 bases, with 6 bases of the junction left unmatched. The CDR3 loop spans 13 amino acids. The CDR3: CSVPTGGDETQYF. Here the CDR3 DNA reads TGCAGCGTTCCGACAGGGGGTGATGAGACCCAGTACTTC. The full variable domain, with the rest looked up from reference TRBV29-1 and TRBJ2-5, is SAVISQKPSRDICQRGTSLTIQCQVDSQVTMMFWYRQQPGQSLTLIATANQGSEATYESGFVIDKFPISRPNLTFSTLTVSNMSPEDSSIYLCSVPTGGDETQYFGPGTRLLVL.

On this clone itself: At one of its ends the junction is not consistent with the germline gene, which may arise from a read error. This chain links TRBV3-1 (or the pseudogene TRBV3-2) with TRBJ2-2, with 7 bases lining up with TRBD1. Germline V gene data show CDR1 as LGHDT and CDR2 as YNNKEL (reference sequence). The CDR3 length is 17 residues. The CDR3 loop is CASSRGTAVLNPGELFF. CDR3 DNA sequence: TGTGCCAGCAGCCGTGGGACAGCCGTACTGAACCCCGGGGAGCTGTTTTTT.

This clone was observed once. This rearrangement joins TRBV10-3 to TRBJ1-1; D is ambiguous. The length of the CDR3 is 14 residues. Trimming pared 4 bases from V and 1 base from J, leaving 10 bases between. CDR1 ENHRY and CDR2 SYGVKD come from the germline V gene. The DNA of the CDR3 is TGTGCCATCAGTGTAGGAGTCGGGAACACTGAAGCTTTCTTT. This translates into CAISVGVGNTEAFF.

The chain joins TRBV13 to TRBJ1-2; D is unresolved. V lost 1 base and J 8 bases, leaving 11 bases between the germline ends. Germline V gene data show CDR1 as PRHDT and CDR2 as FYEKMQ (reference sequence). There are 13 residues in the CDR3. CDR3 nucleotide sequence: TGTGCCAGCAGCTTAGCCGGCCTAGGAGGCTACACCTTC. It encodes CASSLAGLGGYTF.

The chain uses TRBV3-1 (or the pseudogene TRBV3-2) and TRBJ2-5, with 12 nucleotides matching TRBD1. The CDR3 has 15 residues. Germline values: CDR1 LGHDT, CDR2 YNNKEL (reference sequence). After removal of 4 bases from V and 5 bases from J, the junction contained 5 bases not matched to a gene. CDR3 sequence (DNA): TGTGCCAGCAGCCTGGGACAGGGGGCATGGGAGACCCAGTACTTC. Translated: CASSLGQGAWETQYF.